This T cell receptor (beta chain) came from a study of blood T cells in healthy people across ages. In the study overall: About one barcoded beta molecule per two T cells was captured by template switching.

V was cut by 3 bases and J by 7 bases, with 19 bases left in between. Per the germline V gene, CDR1 is SEHNR and CDR2 is FQNEAQ (reference sequence). CDR3 size: 15 residues. A second about 6 to 11 cycle PCR used barcoded and J-beta primers. TCRdb called the 5' RACE reads again in MiXCR, with one record for every CDR3 protein. Found here are about a million distinct CDR3 sequences, more than 30% of them singletons; the top ten hold around 13%. The authors extracted at least 5 micrograms of total RNA per sample. This sequence was found in a man between 18 and 29 years old in good health. The chain couples TRBV7-9 to TRBJ2-7; D remains unclear. Sequenced material: blood. In nucleotides, the CDR3 is TGTGCCAGCAGCTTGGCGTCTGGCTCCTACAATGAGCAGTACTTC. This translates into CASSLASGSYNEQYF.